Listed below are T cell receptor beta chains from one sample, sequenced in a study of CD8 T cells in ankylosing spondylitis. TCRdb reprocessed the 5' RACE reads via MiXCR and lists one record per CDR3 protein. Of about 280,000 distinct CDR3 sequences listed, 20% are singletons. The specimen was blood, either unsorted or a sorted T cell fraction (not recorded which). These receptors were taken from a male donor with ankylosing spondylitis or in good health (not recorded which). Both conserved end residues are part of each CDR3. The D gene is left open where the match is weak. For some rows the clone size is stated as once, few or many, or as a class when expanded; others skip it.

CDR3: CASRTNRGPWNSPLHF
D: -
J: TRBJ1-6
V: TRBV10-1
size: -

CDR3: CASSVASLAGATDTQYF
D: TRBD2
J: TRBJ2-3
V: TRBV9
size: -

CDR3: CASSQNRDWLGF
D: -
J: TRBJ2-1
V: TRBV18
size: once

CDR3: CASSQYPGVGNQPQHF
D: -
J: TRBJ1-5
V: TRBV16
size: -

CDR3: CASSYLGTGSTDTQYF
D: TRBD1
J: TRBJ2-3
V: TRBV6-5
size: -

CDR3: CASGRGSTDTQYF
D: TRBD2
J: TRBJ2-3
V: TRBV12-3/TRBV12-4
size: -

CDR3: CASSLWDRGSGAFF
D: TRBD1
J: TRBJ1-1
V: TRBV12-3/TRBV12-4
size: many

CDR3: CASSQDRLVGELFF
D: -
J: TRBJ2-2
V: TRBV4-1
size: many

CDR3: CASSIGTSDETQYF
D: -
J: TRBJ2-5
V: TRBV21-1
size: few

CDR3: CASRATGVTDEKLFF
D: TRBD1
J: TRBJ1-4
V: TRBV12-3/TRBV12-4
size: -

CDR3: CASTQGRPGEKLFF
D: -
J: TRBJ1-4
V: TRBV2
size: few

CDR3: CASNQGGLRQETQYF
D: -
J: TRBJ2-5
V: TRBV28
size: -

CDR3: CASSQDGAGSGNTIYF
D: -
J: TRBJ1-3
V: TRBV3-1
size: -

CDR3: CASSPIGLAGGDEQFF
D: TRBD2
J: TRBJ2-1
V: TRBV5-1
size: -

CDR3: CASRLSLAAGQYNEQFF
D: -
J: TRBJ2-1
V: TRBV5-1
size: few

CDR3: CASSPGQGGQPQHF
D: TRBD1
J: TRBJ1-5
V: TRBV4-2
size: many

CDR3: CASSPGTRRVDEQFF
D: -
J: TRBJ2-1
V: TRBV9
size: few

CDR3: CAWSVNSPLHF
D: -
J: TRBJ1-6
V: TRBV30
size: few

CDR3: CASSSRDEQFF
D: -
J: TRBJ2-1
V: TRBV28
size: -

CDR3: CASTIAGGGYGYTF
D: -
J: TRBJ1-2
V: TRBV19
size: few

CDR3: CASSLPGGLDYTF
D: -
J: TRBJ1-2
V: TRBV12-3/TRBV12-4
size: -

CDR3: CAISEPFTSQETQYF
D: -
J: TRBJ2-5
V: TRBV10-3
size: few

CDR3: CSATTAEGASSYNEQFF
D: TRBD1
J: TRBJ2-1
V: TRBV20-1
size: -

CDR3: CSVDREAFF
D: -
J: TRBJ1-1
V: TRBV29-1
size: few

CDR3: CASRLGYNEQFF
D: -
J: TRBJ2-1
V: TRBV12-3/TRBV12-4
size: many